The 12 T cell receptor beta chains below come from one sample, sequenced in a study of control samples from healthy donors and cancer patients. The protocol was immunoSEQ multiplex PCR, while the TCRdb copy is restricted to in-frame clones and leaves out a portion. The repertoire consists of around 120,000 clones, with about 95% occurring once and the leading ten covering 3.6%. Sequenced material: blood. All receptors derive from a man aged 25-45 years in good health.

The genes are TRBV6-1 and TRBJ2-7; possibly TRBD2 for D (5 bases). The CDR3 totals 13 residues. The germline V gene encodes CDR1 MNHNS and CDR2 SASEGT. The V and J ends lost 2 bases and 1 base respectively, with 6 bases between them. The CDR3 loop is CASSESGSYEQYF. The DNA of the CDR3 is TGTGCCAGCAGTGAATCGGGGTCCTACGAGCAGTACTTC.

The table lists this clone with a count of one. The CDR3, as DNA: TGCGCCAGCAGCGACCATATTTTGGGACGCGGGGCCAAAAACATTCAGTACTTC. It codes for CASSDHILGRGAKNIQYF. The chain recombines TRBV5-1 with TRBJ2-4; D tentatively reads TRBD1 or TRBD2 (5 bases each). Trimming took off 4 bases at V and 1 base at J, with 21 bases between the two ends. Germline V gives CDR1 SGHRS, CDR2 YFSETQ. The CDR3 extends over 18 amino acids.

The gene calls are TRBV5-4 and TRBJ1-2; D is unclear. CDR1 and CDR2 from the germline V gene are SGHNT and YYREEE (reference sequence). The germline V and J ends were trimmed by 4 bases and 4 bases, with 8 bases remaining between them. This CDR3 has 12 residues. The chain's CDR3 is CASSTIPYGYTF. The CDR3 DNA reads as TGTGCCAGCAGCACGATACCCTATGGCTACACCTTC.

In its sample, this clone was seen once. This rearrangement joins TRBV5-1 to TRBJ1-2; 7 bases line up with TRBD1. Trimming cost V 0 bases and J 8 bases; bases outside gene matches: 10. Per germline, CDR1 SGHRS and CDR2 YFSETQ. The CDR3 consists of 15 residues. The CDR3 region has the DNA TGCGCCAGCAGCTTGGAGAGACAGGGCAGTTACGGCTACACCTTC. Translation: CASSLERQGSYGYTF. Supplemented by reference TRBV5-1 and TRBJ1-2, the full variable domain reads KAGVTQTPRYLIKTRGQQVTLSCSPISGHRSVSWYQQTPGQGLQFLFEYFSETQRNKGNFPGRFSGRQFSNSRSEMNVSTLELGDSALYLCASSLERQGSYGYTFGSGTRLTVV.

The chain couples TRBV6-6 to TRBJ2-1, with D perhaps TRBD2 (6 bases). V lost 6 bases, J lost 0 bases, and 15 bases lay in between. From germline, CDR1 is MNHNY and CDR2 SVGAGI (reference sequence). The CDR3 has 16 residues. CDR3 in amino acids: CASSPRRGSSYNEQFF. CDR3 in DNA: TGTGCCAGCAGCCCCCGTCGGGGGTCCTCCTACAATGAGCAGTTCTTC.

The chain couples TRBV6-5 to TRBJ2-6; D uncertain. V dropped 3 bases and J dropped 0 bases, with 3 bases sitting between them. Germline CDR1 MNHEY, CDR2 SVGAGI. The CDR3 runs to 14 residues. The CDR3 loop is CASSYYSGANVLTF. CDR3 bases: TGTGCCAGCAGTTATTACTCTGGGGCCAACGTCCTGACTTTC.

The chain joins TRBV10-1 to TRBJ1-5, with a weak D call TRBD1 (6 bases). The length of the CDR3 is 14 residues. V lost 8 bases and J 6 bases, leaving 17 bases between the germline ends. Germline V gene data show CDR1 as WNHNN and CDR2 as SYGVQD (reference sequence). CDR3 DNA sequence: TGCGCCAGCCGAAATACAGGGTTCGGTCAGCCCCAGCATTTT. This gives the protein CASRNTGFGQPQHF.

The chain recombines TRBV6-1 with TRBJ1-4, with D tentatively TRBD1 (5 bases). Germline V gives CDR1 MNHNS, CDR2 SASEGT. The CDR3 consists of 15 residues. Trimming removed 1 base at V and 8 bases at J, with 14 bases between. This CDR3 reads CASSEVGDIGEKLFF. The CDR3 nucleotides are TGTGCCAGCAGTGAAGTGGGGGATATAGGGGAAAAACTGTTTTTT.

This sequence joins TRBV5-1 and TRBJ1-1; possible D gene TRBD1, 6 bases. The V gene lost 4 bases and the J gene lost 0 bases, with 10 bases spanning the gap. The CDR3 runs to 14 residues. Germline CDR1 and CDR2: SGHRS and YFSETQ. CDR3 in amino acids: CASSADSMNTEAFF. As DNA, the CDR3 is TGCGCCAGCAGCGCGGACAGCATGAACACTGAAGCTTTCTTT.

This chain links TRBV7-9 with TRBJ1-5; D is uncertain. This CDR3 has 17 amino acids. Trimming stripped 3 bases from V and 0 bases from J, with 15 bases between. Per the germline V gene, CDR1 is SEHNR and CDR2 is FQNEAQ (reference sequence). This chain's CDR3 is CASSFSGARLSNQPQHF. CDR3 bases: TGTGCCAGCAGCTTTTCCGGAGCTCGGCTTAGCAATCAGCCCCAGCATTTT.

The CDR3 here is CASSLRGTEAFF. CDR3 in DNA: TGTGCCAGCAGCTTACGGGGCACTGAAGCTTTCTTT. This chain links TRBV5-6 with TRBJ1-1; no clear D. Germline CDR1 is SGHDT and CDR2 is YYEEEE. Trimming pared 2 bases from V and 4 bases from J, leaving 6 bases between. This CDR3 spans 12 amino acids.

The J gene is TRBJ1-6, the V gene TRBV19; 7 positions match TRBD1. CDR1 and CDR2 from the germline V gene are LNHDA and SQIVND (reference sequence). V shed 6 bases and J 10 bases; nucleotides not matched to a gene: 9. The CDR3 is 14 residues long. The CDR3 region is CASRTTGVGSPLHF. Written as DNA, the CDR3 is TGTGCCAGTAGGACCACAGGGGTGGGATCACCCCTCCACTTT.